The sequence of this T cell receptor (beta chain) was determined in a study of shared clonotypes between healthy human individuals. Study overall: Researchers drew samples from a couple of women and three men aged 18 to 49. Three plates each covered CD4 naive and memory; CD8 naive two, CD8 memory one. Study-wide results and limits: It was only blood that was sampled, and tissue repertoires likely differ. Sequencing depth was predicted to influence how clonotypes are shared among donors.

Using immunoSEQ multiplex PCR, the repertoire was profiled, and TCRdb retains in-frame clones only, with some absent. Found here are some 580,000 clones, roughly 98% of them singletons; the top ten hold approximately 0.3%. Germline V gene data show CDR1 as SGHVS and CDR2 as FNYEAQ. The CDR3 has 15 amino acids. J was trimmed by 2 bases and V by 5 bases; bases with no gene match: 9. On this clone: Its antigen remains unidentified.

CD8 cells classed as naive were CD45RO-negative and positively selected for CCR7, excluding terminally differentiated effector memory CD45RA+ cells. The sequenced sample consisted of naive CD8+ T cells sorted from blood. The sequence was collected from a man between 25 and 39 years old in good health. The chain recombines TRBV7-6 with TRBJ2-7; 7 nucleotides match TRBD1. CDR3 in amino acids: CASSQRQGSAYEQYF. CDR3 in DNA: TGTGCCAGCAGCCAAAGACAGGGTTCCGCCTACGAGCAGTACTTC.